This paragraph covers one TCR beta chain sequence. The target antigen is unknown. CDR1 is LGHNA, CDR2 YNFKEQ, per germline. V lost 1 base and J 8 bases, leaving 8 bases between the germline ends. The CDR3 loop spans 13 amino acids. The donors, all of them Caucasian adults, lived in Nashville, Tennessee. This entry comes from a study of shared clonotypes between healthy human individuals. Findings and limits, study-wide: Several donors showed sharing of around 5% of naive CD4 clonotypes. For sorted subsets, rarefaction showed incomplete sequencing despite large depth.

The data were produced by immunoSEQ multiplex PCR, yet TCRdb's version contains in-frame clones alone and is incomplete. The sample lists approximately 2.5 million clones, more than 85% occurring once. Material for sequencing was naive CD4+ T cells from PBMCs. Subset defined: CD45RA+ positively selected. The source of this sequence is a man aged 18 to 35 in good health. Some clones in this sample may be carry-over from other donors' samples. This chain uses TRBV4-2 with TRBJ1-4; D ambiguous. The CDR3 reads CASSQGPREKLFF. CDR3 nucleotides: TGTGCCAGCAGCCAAGGTCCCCGAGAAAAACTGTTTTTT.